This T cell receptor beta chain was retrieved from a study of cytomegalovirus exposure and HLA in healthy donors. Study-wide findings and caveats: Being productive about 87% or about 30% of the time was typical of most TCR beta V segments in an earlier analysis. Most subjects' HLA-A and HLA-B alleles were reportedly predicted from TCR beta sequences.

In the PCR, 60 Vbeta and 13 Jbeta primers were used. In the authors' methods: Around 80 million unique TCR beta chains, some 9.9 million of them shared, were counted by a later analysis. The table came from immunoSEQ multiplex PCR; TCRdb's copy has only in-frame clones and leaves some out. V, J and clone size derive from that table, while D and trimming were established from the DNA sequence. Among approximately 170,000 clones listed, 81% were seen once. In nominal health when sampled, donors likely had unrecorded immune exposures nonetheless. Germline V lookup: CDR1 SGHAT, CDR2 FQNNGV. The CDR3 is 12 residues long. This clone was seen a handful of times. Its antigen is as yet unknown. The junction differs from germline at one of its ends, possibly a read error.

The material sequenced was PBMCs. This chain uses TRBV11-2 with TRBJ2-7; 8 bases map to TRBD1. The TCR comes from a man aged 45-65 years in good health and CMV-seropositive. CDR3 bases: TGTGCCAGCAGCTTAGGGAGATGGGACAGGCACTTC. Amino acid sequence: CASSLGRWDRHF.